This T cell receptor beta chain emerged from a study of shared clonotypes between healthy human individuals. Sequencing was at deep level. Produced via immunoSEQ multiplex PCR; TCRdb's table is partial and in-frame only. The sample consists of around 980,000 clones, 75% to 85% of them appearing once. Germline assignment: CDR1 MDHEN and CDR2 SYDVKM. CDR3 length equals 15 residues. Trimming took 4 bases from V and 2 from J, leaving 14 bases between them. The source material was memory CD4+ T cells from PBMCs. The subset denotes: CD45RA-negative fraction. The clonotype was recovered from a man aged 18-30 years in good health. Some clones in this sample may be carry-over from other donors' samples. V and J are TRBV28 and TRBJ1-1, with D possibly TRBD1 on 6 matching bases. The DNA for the CDR3 is TGTGCCAGCAGTTCCCTCCAGGGGATAAACACTGAAGCTTTCTTT. Protein: CASSSLQGINTEAFF. Full variable domain (outside the CDR3, taken from reference TRBV28 and TRBJ1-1): DVKVTQSSRYLVKRTGEKVFLECVQDMDHENMFWYRQDPGLGLRLIYFSYDVKMKEKGDIPEGYSVSREKKERFSLILESASTNQTSMYLCASSSLQGINTEAFFGQGTRLTVV.